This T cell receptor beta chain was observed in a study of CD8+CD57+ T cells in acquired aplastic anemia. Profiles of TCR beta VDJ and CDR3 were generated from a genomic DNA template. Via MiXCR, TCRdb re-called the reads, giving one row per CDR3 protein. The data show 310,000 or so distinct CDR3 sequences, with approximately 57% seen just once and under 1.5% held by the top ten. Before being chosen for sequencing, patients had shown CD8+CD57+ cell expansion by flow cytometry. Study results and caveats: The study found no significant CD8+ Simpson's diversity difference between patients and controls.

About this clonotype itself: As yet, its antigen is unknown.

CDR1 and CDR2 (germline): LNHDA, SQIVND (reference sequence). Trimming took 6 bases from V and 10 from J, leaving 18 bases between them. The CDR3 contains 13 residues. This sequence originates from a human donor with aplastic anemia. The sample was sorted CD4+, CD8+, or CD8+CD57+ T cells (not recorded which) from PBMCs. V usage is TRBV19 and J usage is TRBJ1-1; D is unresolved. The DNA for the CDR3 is TGTGCCAGTAGCAATTTGGGGAGGTTTGGAGCTTTCTTT. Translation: CASSNLGRFGAFF.